This record looks at one T cell receptor beta chain sequence and its context. This clone was recorded only once. Its antigen is currently not known. One base away there is no much larger clone; base qualities are not given. TCR CDR3 regions were amplified from genomic DNA by multiplex PCR using the deep immunoSEQ assay. For each cell subset, the extracted genomic DNA was distributed evenly across all wells of several immunoSEQ 96-well plates, and each plate served as one replicate. For sorted subsets, roughly 0.2 ug genomic DNA, equal to some 30,000 T cell genomes, was loaded into each replicate PCR. The purified libraries were quantified using a Qubit 3.0 fluorometer, sized with a Bioanalyzer 2100, and then quantified again using the KAPA Library Quantification kit. A separate single-read 150-cycle Illumina NextSeq 550 flow cell was used to sequence each immunoSEQ 96-well plate. In the original analysis: Because only junctional sequences without quality scores were contained in the immunoSEQ output, filtering matching that applied to full-length reads could not be performed. Sequences were annotated with PyIR, a Python wrapper for IgBLAST v1.9, using IMGT germline references to assign V/J genes and CDR3. Reads were removed for weak V/J assignments (E-value above 1e-6), missing CDR3, stop codons, out-of-frame junctions, or ambiguous translated residues. V3J clonotypes were defined as sequences sharing the same inferred V gene, J gene, and CDR3 amino acid sequence. Percentage overlap between repertoires was calculated by dividing the number of shared unique clonotypes by the size of the smaller repertoire. Three approaches were used to assess repertoire richness: RTK rarefaction, the Chao1 estimator, and Recon v2.1 estimates of unobserved clonotypes. Generation probabilities were computed with OLGA for all TCRbeta clonotypes obtained by the gDNA method from a few donors. TCRdb holds this immuneACCESS table with in-frame rearrangements only. Some clones are missing; in checked studies, unresolved V genes explain under half, and the rest has no known cause. V, J and clone size derive from that table, while D and trimming were established from the DNA sequence. Within this sample are some 2,100,000 clones, with about 92% of them counted one time only. The top ten hold over 1.5% of the sample.

Taken from the germline V gene (reference sequence), the CDR1 and CDR2 loops are MNHEY and SMNVEV. V loses 6 bases at its end and J loses 6 bases; junction bases beyond the gene matches: 9. The CDR3 runs 14 residues from the cysteine to the phenylalanine. Left in the record is the CDR3 DNA by itself, 42 bases read in frame from the first base. CD8 naive samples consisted of CD45RO-negative cells that were positively selected for CCR7, yielding a CD45RA+CCR7+ population without TemRA cells. The donors were healthy, HIV-negative adults who had no recently reported acute infections or vaccinations. Every donor was a Caucasian adult residing in Nashville, Tennessee, USA. Blood was obtained by leukapheresis, after which PBMCs were separated by Ficoll-Histopaque density gradient centrifugation and cryopreserved in liquid nitrogen vapor phase. Analytical flow cytometry was used to check the purity and quantity of every magnetically sorted T cell population. Each sorted fraction had its genomic DNA isolated and then quantified by UV absorbance on a Nanodrop 2000c.

These data belong to a study of shared clonotypes between healthy human individuals (dated by TCRdb to about 2020). Study-wide context: The cohort comprised two women and a few men aged 18 to 49 years. Per donor, leukapheresis produced somewhere between about 0.9 and 9.5 billion PBMCs. Blood TCR repertoires of five healthy adults were deeply sequenced to estimate repertoire size and the extent of clonotype sharing between individuals. For each donor, CD4 naive and CD4 memory were each given three plates, CD8 naive was given two plates, and CD8 memory was given one plate. To increase sequencing depth and limit assay-specific biases, different laboratories used diverse techniques to prepare libraries and sequence TCR repertoires.

Overall study outcomes, separate from this receptor: Pairwise subsampling led to the expectation that sequencing depth would affect the degree of clonotype sharing among donors. Only blood was sampled, and tissue TCR repertoires likely differ from those in blood. Because the study included only a small number of donors, the genetic and exposure-history diversity represented was limited. When four donors were compared, the shared fraction of clonotypes was roughly 5% for naive CD4, less than 4% for naive CD8, roughly 2.5% for memory CD4, and 0.4% for memory CD8. Compared with non-shared clonotypes, clonotypes shared by all four sorted-subset donors had higher generation probabilities. Naive subsets generally had larger estimated clonotype richness than memory subsets. Even with the large sequencing depth, rarefaction of the sorted-subset datasets indicated that sequencing was incomplete.

The sequenced sample was naive CD8+ T cells from PBMCs. The cell subset or site label for this specimen denotes: CD45RA+CCR7+. The receptor was derived from a man between 18 and 35 years old in good health. Some clones in this sample may be carry-over from other donors' samples. The chain was built from TRBV27 and TRBJ2-3; TRBD2 matches 7 bases in the middle. The DNA sequence follows: TGTGCCAGCAGCCTAGCGGTGGGGGGGGATACGCAGTATTTT. This gives the protein CASSLAVGGDTQYF.